This TCR beta chain was captured by sequencing in a study of blood T cell repertoires in COVID-19. Per the original data handling: Amplified reference gene primers provided the basis for estimating nucleated cell counts. The method was immunoSEQ multiplex PCR; TCRdb's version includes in-frame clones alone and lacks a portion of them. The V and J calls and clone size were taken over from that table, and D and trimming were inferred from the DNA. This table holds 350,000 to 400,000 clones, approximately 90% found once. Recovered participants had two consecutive negative NP/OP PCR tests, healthcare professional clearance, or symptom resolution. Unmatched junction bases numbered 6, after V lost 6 bases and J lost 4 bases. The germline CDR1 and CDR2 sequences are MRHNA and SNTAGT. This CDR3 is 15 amino acids long.

V gene TRBV6-4 combines with J gene TRBJ2-3, with 11 bases fitting TRBD2. The material sequenced was PBMCs or T cells enriched from blood (not recorded which). The sequence derives from a woman younger than 30 who had recovered from COVID-19. Written as DNA, the CDR3 is TGTGCCAGCAGCGCTAGCGGGGGGCACCCAGATACGCAGTATTTT. Its protein is CASSASGGHPDTQYF.